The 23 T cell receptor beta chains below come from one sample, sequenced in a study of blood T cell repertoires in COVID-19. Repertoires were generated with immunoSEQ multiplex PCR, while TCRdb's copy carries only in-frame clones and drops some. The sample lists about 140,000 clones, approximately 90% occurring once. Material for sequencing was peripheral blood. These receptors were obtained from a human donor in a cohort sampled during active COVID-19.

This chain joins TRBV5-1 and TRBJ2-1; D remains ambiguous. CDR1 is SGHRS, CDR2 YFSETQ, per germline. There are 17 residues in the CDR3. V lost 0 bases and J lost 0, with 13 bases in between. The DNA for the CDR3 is TGCGCCAGCAGCTTGGGAGGTTCATCTCACTCCTACAATGAGCAGTTCTTC. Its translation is CASSLGGSSHSYNEQFF. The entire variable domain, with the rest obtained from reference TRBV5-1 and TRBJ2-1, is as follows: KAGVTQTPRYLIKTRGQQVTLSCSPISGHRSVSWYQQTPGQGLQFLFEYFSETQRNKGNFPGRFSGRQFSNSRSEMNVSTLELGDSALYLCASSLGGSSHSYNEQFFGPGTRLTVL.

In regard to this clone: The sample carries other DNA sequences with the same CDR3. The CDR3 is CAIERGQNNEQFF. In DNA form, the CDR3 reads TGTGCCATAGAGCGGGGGCAAAACAATGAGCAGTTCTTC. V gene TRBV10-3 combines with J gene TRBJ2-1; TRBD2 agrees at 8 bases. Germline CDR1 and CDR2: ENHRY and SYGVKD. V lost 9 bases and J lost 5; bases outside the gene matches: 6. CDR3 length: 13 residues.

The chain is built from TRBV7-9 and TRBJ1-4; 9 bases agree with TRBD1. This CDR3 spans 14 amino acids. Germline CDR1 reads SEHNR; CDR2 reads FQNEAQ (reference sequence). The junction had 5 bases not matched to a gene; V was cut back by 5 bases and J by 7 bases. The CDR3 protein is CASSPDRGFEKLFF. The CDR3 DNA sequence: TGTGCCAGCAGCCCCGACAGGGGGTTTGAAAAACTGTTTTTT.

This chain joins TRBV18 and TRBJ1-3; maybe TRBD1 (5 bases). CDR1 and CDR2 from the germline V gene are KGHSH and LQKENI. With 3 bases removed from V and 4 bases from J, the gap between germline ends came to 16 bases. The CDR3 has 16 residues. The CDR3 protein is CASSPLSETAGNTIYF. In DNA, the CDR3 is TGTGCCAGCTCACCCCTGAGCGAGACAGCAGGAAACACCATATATTTT. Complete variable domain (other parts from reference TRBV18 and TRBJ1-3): NAGVMQNPRHLVRRRGQEARLRCSPMKGHSHVYWYRQLPEEGLKFMVYLQKENIIDESGMPKERFSAEFPKEGPSILRIQQVVRGDSAAYFCASSPLSETAGNTIYFGEGSWLTVV.

This CDR3 is CASSSWVAGGEQFF. The DNA of the CDR3 is TGTGCCAGCAGCTCCTGGGTGGCGGGGGGTGAGCAGTTCTTC. J is TRBJ2-1 and V is TRBV7-9, with 8 nucleotides matching TRBD2. CDR1 is SEHNR and CDR2 is FQNEAQ in the germline V gene (reference sequence). Losses at the gene ends were 4 bases for V and 9 bases for J; bases not matched to a gene: 8. The CDR3 consists of 14 residues.

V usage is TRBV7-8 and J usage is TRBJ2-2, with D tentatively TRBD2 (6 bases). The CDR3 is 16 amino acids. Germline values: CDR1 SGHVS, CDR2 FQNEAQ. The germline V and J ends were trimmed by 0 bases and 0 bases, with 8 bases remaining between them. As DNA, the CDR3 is TGTGCCAGCAGCTTAGCGACTAGAACGAACACCGGGGAGCTGTTTTTT. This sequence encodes CASSLATRTNTGELFF.

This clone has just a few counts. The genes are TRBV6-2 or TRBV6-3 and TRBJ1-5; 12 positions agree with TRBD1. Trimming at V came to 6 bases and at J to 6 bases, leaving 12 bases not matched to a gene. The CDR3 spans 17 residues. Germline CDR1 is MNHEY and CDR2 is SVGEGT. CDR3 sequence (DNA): TGTGCCAGCAGCTGGACCGGGACAGGGGGCTCCGGTCAGCCCCAGCATTTT. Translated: CASSWTGTGGSGQPQHF.

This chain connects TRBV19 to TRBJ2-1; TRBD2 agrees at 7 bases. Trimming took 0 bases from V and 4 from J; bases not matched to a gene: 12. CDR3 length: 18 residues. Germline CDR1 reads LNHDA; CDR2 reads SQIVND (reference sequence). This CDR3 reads CASSIEWPVGGGYNEQFF. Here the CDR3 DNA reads TGTGCCAGTAGTATAGAGTGGCCCGTTGGCGGGGGTTACAATGAGCAGTTCTTC. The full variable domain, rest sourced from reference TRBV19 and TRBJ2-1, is DGGITQSPKYLFRKEGQNVTLSCEQNLNHDAMYWYRQDPGQGLRLIYYSQIVNDFQKGDIAEGYSVSREKKESFPLTVTSAQKNPTAFYLCASSIEWPVGGGYNEQFFGPGTRLTVL.

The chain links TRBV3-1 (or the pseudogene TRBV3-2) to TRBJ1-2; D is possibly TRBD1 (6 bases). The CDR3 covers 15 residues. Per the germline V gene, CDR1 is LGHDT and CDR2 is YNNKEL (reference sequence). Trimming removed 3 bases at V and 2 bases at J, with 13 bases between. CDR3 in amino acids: CASSQWDQGNYGYTF. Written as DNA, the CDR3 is TGTGCCAGCAGCCAGTGGGATCAGGGGAACTATGGCTACACCTTC.

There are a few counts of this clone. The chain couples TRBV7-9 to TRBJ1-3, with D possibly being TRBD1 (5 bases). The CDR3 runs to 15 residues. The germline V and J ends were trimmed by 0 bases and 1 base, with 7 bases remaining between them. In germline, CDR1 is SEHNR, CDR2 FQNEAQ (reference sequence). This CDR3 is CASSLAGTSGNTIYF. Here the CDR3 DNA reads TGTGCCAGCAGCTTAGCAGGGACTTCTGGAAACACCATATATTTT. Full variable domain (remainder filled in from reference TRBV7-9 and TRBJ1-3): DTGVSQNPRHKITKRGQNVTFRCDPISEHNRLYWYRQTLGQGPEFLTYFQNEAQLEKSRLLSDRFSAERPKGSFSTLEIQRTEQGDSAMYLCASSLAGTSGNTIYFGEGSWLTVV.

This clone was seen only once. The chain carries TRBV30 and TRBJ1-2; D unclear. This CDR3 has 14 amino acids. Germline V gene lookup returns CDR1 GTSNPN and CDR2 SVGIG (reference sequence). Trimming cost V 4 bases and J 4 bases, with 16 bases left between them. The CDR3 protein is CAWTEAARSYGYTF. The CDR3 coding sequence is TGTGCCTGGACGGAGGCAGCCCGCTCCTATGGCTACACCTTC.

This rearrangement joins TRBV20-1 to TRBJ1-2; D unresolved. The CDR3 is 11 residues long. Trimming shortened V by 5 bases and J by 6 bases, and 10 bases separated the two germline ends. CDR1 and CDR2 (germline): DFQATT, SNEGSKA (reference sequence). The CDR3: CSAAWHNGYTF. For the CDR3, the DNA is TGCAGTGCTGCTTGGCATAATGGCTACACCTTC.

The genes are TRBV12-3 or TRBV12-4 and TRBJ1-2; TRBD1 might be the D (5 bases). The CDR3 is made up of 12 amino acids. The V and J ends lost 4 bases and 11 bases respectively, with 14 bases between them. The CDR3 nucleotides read TGTGCCAGCAGTTCAACGGACACGGTGTACACCTTC. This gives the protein CASSSTDTVYTF.

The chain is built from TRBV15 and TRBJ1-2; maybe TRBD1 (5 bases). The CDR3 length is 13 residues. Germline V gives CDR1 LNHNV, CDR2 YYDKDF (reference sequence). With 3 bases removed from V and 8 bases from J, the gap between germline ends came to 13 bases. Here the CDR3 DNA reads TGTGCCACCAGCAGGGTTATCGGGGGAGGCTACACCTTC. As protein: CATSRVIGGGYTF. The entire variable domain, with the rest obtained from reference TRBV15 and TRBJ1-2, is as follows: DAMVIQNPRYQVTQFGKPVTLSCSQTLNHNVMYWYQQKSSQAPKLLFHYYDKDFNNEADTPDNFQSRRPNTSFCFLDIRSPGLGDTAMYLCATSRVIGGGYTFGSGTRLTVV.

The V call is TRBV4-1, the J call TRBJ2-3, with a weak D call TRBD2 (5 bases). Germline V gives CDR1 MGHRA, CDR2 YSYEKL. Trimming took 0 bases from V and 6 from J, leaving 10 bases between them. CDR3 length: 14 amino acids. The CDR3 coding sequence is TGCGCCAGCAGCCAAGATGGATTAGCGGATACGCAGTATTTT. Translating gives CASSQDGLADTQYF.

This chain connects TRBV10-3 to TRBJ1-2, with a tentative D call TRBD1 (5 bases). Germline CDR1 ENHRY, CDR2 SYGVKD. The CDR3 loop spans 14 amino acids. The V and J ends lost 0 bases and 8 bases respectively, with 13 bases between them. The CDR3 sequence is CAISESGGDSGYTF. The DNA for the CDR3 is TGTGCCATCAGTGAGTCGGGAGGGGATTCGGGCTACACCTTC.

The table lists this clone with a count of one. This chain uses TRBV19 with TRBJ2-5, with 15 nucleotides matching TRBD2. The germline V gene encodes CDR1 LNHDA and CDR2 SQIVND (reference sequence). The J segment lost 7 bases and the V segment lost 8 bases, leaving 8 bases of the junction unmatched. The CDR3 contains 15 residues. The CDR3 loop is CASGGTSGGFGTQYF. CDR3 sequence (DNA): TGTGCCAGTGGAGGGACTAGCGGGGGGTTCGGGACCCAGTACTTC.

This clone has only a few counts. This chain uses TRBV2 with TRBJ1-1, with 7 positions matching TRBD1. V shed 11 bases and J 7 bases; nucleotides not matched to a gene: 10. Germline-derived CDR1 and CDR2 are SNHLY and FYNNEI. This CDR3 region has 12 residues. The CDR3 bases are TGTGCCGGCGGACAGGCCATCAATGAAGCTTTCTTT. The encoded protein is CAGGQAINEAFF.

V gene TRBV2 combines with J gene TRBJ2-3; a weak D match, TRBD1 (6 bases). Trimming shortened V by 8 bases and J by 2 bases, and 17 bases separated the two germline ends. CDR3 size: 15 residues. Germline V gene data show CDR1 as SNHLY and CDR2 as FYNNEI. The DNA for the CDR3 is TGTGCCAGCTCTTACGGGACACCCCTCACAGATACGCAGTATTTT. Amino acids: CASSYGTPLTDTQYF.

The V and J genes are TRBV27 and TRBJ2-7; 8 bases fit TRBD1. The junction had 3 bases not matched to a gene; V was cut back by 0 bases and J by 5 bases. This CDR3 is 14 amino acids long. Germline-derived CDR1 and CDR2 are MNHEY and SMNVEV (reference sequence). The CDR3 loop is CASSLSGQGNEQYF. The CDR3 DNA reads TGTGCCAGCAGTTTATCCGGACAGGGCAACGAGCAGTACTTC.

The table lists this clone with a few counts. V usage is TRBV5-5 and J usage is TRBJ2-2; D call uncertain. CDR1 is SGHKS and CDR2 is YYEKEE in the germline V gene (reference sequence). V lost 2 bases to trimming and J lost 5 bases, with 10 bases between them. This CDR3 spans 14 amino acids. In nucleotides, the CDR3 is TGTGCCAGCAGCTTCGACCTGAGGACCGGGGAGCTGTTTTTT. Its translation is CASSFDLRTGELFF.

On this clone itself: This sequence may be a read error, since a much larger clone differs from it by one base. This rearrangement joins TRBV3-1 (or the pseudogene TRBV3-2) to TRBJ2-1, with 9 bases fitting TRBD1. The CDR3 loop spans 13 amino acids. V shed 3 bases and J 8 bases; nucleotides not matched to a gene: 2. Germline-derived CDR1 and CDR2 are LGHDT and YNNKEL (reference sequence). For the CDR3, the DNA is TGTGCCAGCAGCCAGGGACAGGGCTATGAGCAGTTCTTC. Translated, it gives CASSQGQGYEQFF.

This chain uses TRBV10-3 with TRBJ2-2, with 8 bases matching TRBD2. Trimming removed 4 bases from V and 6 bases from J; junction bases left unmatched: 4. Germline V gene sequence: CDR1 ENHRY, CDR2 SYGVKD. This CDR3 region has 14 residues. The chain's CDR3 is CAISARTSPGELFF. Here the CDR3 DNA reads TGTGCCATCAGTGCCCGGACTAGCCCCGGGGAGCTGTTTTTT.